This section outlines one TCR beta chain sequence together with its context. The data were obtained in a study of PD-1 blockade in classical Hodgkin lymphoma. Stated time point: newly diagnosed, previously untreated cHL patient sample. Negative selection with magnetic separation was used to purify CD4+ T cells from thawed PBMCs. The length of the CDR3 is 13 residues. Germline V gene data show CDR1 as MNHNY and CDR2 as SVGAGI (reference sequence). V lost 6 bases and J lost 6, with 12 bases in between. Method: immunoSEQ multiplex PCR; TCRdb's copy keeps in-frame clones and lacks some. The table shows fewer than 20,000 clones, with around 93% occurring only once.

The chain uses TRBV6-6 and TRBJ2-1, with D perhaps being TRBD1 or TRBD2 (6 bases each). Sequenced input: CD4+ T cells from blood. This receptor was taken from a human donor with classical Hodgkin lymphoma. Here the CDR3 reads CASSPGGSNEQFF. The DNA for the CDR3 is TGTGCCAGCAGCCCCGGGGGCAGCAATGAGCAGTTCTTC.